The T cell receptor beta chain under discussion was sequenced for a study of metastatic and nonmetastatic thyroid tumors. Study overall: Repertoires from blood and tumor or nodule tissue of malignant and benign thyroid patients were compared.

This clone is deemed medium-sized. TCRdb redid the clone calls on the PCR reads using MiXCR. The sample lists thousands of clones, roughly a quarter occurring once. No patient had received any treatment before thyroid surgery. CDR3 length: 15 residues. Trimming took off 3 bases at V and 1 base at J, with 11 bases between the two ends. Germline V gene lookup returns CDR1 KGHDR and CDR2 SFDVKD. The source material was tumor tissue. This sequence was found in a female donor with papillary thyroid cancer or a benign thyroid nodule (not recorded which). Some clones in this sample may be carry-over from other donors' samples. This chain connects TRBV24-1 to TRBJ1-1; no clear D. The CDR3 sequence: CATSDATRGNTEAFF. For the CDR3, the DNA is TGTGCCACCAGTGATGCGACCCGGGGGAACACTGAAGCTTTCTTT.